This T cell receptor beta chain was recorded in a study of cytomegalovirus exposure and HLA in healthy donors. General observations from the study: Most TCR sequences were seen very rarely across donors, but some public TCRs occurred in many.

Note on this clone: What it recognizes is unknown. One junction end does not reproduce the germline sequence, and a read error may be involved.

PCR employed 60 Vbeta and 13 Jbeta primers. Assay used: immunoSEQ multiplex PCR; TCRdb lists only in-frame clones, some missing. In the table there are around 130,000 clones, 60% to 80% of which are singletons. The source is a woman in her sixties or seventies in good health and CMV-seropositive. Sequenced sample: PBMCs.

CDR3 in DNA: TGTGCCAGCGGTTACTCGAGTCGGGGAGAGACCCAGTACTTC. It yields the protein CASGYSSRGETQYF. The chain is built from TRBV6-6 and TRBJ2-5, with D possibly matching TRBD2 (5 bases). CDR1 and CDR2 (germline): MNHNY, SVGAGI (reference sequence). The CDR3 runs to 14 residues.